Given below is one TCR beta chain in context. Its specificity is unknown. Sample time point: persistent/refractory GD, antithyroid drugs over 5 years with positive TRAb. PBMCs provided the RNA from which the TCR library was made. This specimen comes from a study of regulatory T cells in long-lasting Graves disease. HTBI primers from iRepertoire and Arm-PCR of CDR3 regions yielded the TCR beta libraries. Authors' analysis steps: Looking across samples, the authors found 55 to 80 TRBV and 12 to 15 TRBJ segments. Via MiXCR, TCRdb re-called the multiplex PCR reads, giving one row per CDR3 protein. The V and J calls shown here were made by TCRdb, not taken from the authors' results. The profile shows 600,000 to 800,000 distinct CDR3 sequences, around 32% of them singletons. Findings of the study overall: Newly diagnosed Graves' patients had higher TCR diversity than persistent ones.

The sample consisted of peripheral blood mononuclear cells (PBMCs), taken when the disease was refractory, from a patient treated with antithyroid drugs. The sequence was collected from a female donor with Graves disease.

The CDR3 sequence: CASSEYMRGTGGAFF. The CDR3, as DNA: TGTGCCAGCAGTGAATATATGAGAGGGACAGGGGGGGCTTTCTTT. The V and J genes are TRBV25-1 and TRBJ1-1, with 11 nucleotides matching TRBD1. This CDR3 comprises 15 residues. The germline V gene encodes CDR1 MGHDK and CDR2 SYGVNS. Trimming removed 0 bases from V and 11 bases from J; junction bases left unmatched: 8.